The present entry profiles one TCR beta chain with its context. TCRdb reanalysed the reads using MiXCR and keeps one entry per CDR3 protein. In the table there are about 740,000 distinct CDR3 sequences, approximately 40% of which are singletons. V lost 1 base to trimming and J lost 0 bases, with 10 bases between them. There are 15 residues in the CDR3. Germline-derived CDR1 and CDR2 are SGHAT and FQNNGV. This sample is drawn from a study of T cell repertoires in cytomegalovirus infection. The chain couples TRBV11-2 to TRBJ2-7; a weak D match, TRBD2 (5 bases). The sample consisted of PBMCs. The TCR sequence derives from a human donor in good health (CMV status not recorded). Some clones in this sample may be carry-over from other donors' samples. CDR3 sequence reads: CASSLVLRGSYEQYF. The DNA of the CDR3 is TGTGCCAGCAGCTTAGTCCTACGGGGCTCCTACGAGCAGTACTTC.